This record covers a single T cell receptor (beta chain). This clonotype showed up many times. Its antigen has not been determined. Base qualities are not provided; no much larger clone lies one nucleotide away. The library relied on 5' RACE. The reads were generated on a NextSeq 500. The TCR library protocol attached a unique molecular identifier to each TCR cDNA molecule to allow correction of PCR and sequencing errors. The original pipeline was this. TCR identification, UMI-based error correction and CDR3 extraction were all carried out with Decombinator tools. Expanded TCRs were defined as those above a frequency of 2 per 1,000, corresponding to the top 1% of the tumor frequency distribution. Expanded tumor TCRs statistically deemed absent (corrected P<0.05) from at least one tumor region were classed as regional, and all other expanded tumor TCRs were classed as ubiquitous. Each repertoire was subsampled 100 times to 5,000 TCRs, after which Renyi diversity was computed with the R vegan package. CDR3 similarity networks were built from amino acid triplet string-kernel similarity, with CDR3s being connected when pairwise similarity was above 0.82. TCRdb cleaned the public reads at Q25 with fastp, built clones with MiXCR and kept in-frame beta chains. Duplicate CDR3 protein sequences are folded into a single record with the most common DNA and genes. The V and J calls follow TCRdb's processing rather than the paper's. For this sample the table gives fewer than 4,000 distinct CDR3 sequences, of which around 16% were detected only once. Around 23% of the sample lies in the top ten.

The CDR3 runs 13 residues from the cysteine to the phenylalanine. The read is trimmed to its CDR3 DNA, 39 bases read in frame from base 1. V is cut by 3 bases and J by 4 bases, and the space between the germline ends is 11 bases. The germline V gene yields SGDLS for CDR1 and YYNGEE for CDR2. This entry belongs to a study of spatial heterogeneity in lung cancer (dated 2019 in TCRdb). Background on the whole study: Beta-chain transcripts were consistently detected in greater numbers than alpha-chain transcripts, which likely reflected higher beta-chain transcript abundance. TCR transcript counts in tumor regions correlated strongly with a T cell transcriptional module score from matched bulk RNA-seq. In the raw uncorrected reads, each unique combination of TCR and UMI appeared more than ten times on average. In non-small cell lung cancer, the study quantitatively compared TCR alpha and beta repertoires across several tumor regions, matched nontumor lung, and blood. Nonsynonymous mutation counts, determined by whole-exome sequencing of tumor tissue, were related to features of the TCR repertoire. At surgery, both alpha and beta chains were TCR-sequenced in under 250 tumor regions, fewer than 65 matched nontumor lung samples and around 50 PBMC samples. General findings and caveats noted by the study authors: Confirming at a functional level the hypothesis that regional TCRs recognize regional mutations was considered to require additional single-cell paired TCR alpha and beta sequencing. TCR-seq was estimated to cover only approximately 6.6% of tumor T cells for alpha chains and roughly 14% for beta chains. The tumor nonsynonymous mutation count correlated with the number of expanded intratumoral alpha and beta TCRs. Counts of ubiquitous and regional expanded TCRs were found to correlate with counts of ubiquitous and regional nonsynonymous mutations, respectively.

The time point label of this sample denotes: sample taken at primary tumor resection. Samples were obtained from around 72 patients with early-stage, untreated non-small cell lung cancer from the lung TRACERx cohort. For TCR sequencing, whole RNA was extracted from tumor and nontumor lung tissue, or from cryopreserved PBMC samples, and no cell sorting was done. Only patients for whom sufficient RNA was available from at least two tumor regions were selected for TCR sequencing. Before selection, tumor and adjacent nontumor lung specimens were reviewed by a lung pathologist. The chain is encoded by TRBV9 joined to TRBJ2-7, with the D gene too uncertain to name. The material sequenced was lung tumor tissue, taken at surgery. The TCR originated in a female donor with early-stage non-small cell lung cancer. The CDR3 amino acid sequence is: CASSAQQNYEQYF. The DNA is as follows: TGTGCCAGCAGCGCGCAACAGAATTACGAGCAGTACTTC.